These T cell receptor beta chains were read from a single sample in a study of blood T cell repertoires in COVID-19. Only in-frame clones appear in the TCRdb table, and some are missing; sequencing was by immunoSEQ multiplex PCR. The sample includes roughly 17,000 clones, 85% to 95% of them seen just once. The sample comprised peripheral blood. These TCRs come from a human donor in a cohort sampled during active COVID-19. CDR3s include the opening cysteine and the closing phenylalanine or tryptophan. A D gene is named only where the DNA matches it firmly. Some rows have no size entry. The others give once, few or many, or a class for an expanded clone.

cdr3_aa,cdr3_nt,d_call,cdr3_length,v_call,clone_size,j_call
CASSFRGGQLGVLDYTF,TGTGCCAGCAGTTTCCGTGGTGGACAGTTGGGGGTTTTAGACTACACCTTC,.,17,TRBV28,.,TRBJ1-2
CASSQAGGSSTDTQYF,TGCGCCAGCAGCCAAGCGGGGGGTTCTAGCACAGATACGCAGTATTTT,TRBD2,16,TRBV4-1,.,TRBJ2-3
CSARSRLEAFF,TGCAGTGCTAGAAGCCGCCTTGAAGCTTTCTTT,.,11,TRBV20-1,.,TRBJ1-1
CASSPQEGTEVGYTF,TGTGCCAGCTCACCACAGGAGGGGACAGAAGTGGGCTACACCTTC,TRBD1,15,TRBV18,.,TRBJ1-2
CASSTRDRHTDTQYF,TGTGCCAGCAGCACCCGGGACAGACACACAGATACGCAGTATTTT,TRBD1,15,TRBV7-2,.,TRBJ2-3
CASSAERTDTQYF,TGTGCCAGCAGTGCTGAGCGCACAGATACGCAGTATTTT,.,13,TRBV13,.,TRBJ2-3
CASSVGHSHYGYTF,TGTGCCAGCAGCGTTGGACACTCCCACTATGGCTACACCTTC,.,14,TRBV9,.,TRBJ1-2
CASSAGGASYNSPLHF,TGTGCCAGCAGCGCTGGGGGGGCTAGTTATAATTCACCCCTCCACTTT,.,16,TRBV9,.,TRBJ1-6
CASSQDSSGVTGELFF,TGCGCCAGCAGCCAAGATTCGAGCGGGGTTACCGGGGAGCTGTTTTTT,TRBD2,16,TRBV4-3,.,TRBJ2-2
CASSRNSGRGTDTQYF,TGTGCCAGCAGCCGTAACAGCGGGAGAGGCACAGATACGCAGTATTTT,TRBD2,16,TRBV11-2,.,TRBJ2-3
CASSANGQGVSGYTF,TGTGCCAGCAGCGCCAATGGGCAGGGGGTCTCCGGCTACACCTTC,TRBD1,15,TRBV7-3,.,TRBJ1-2
CASSQSEGKDYEQYF,TGCGCCAGCAGTCAATCGGAGGGTAAGGACTACGAGCAGTACTTC,.,15,TRBV23-1,few,TRBJ2-7
CASSAVRGAITDTQYF,TGTGCCAGCAGCGCTGTGCGGGGGGCTATCACAGATACGCAGTATTTT,TRBD2,16,TRBV7-9,.,TRBJ2-3
CASSPREAGGDEQYF,TGTGCCAGCAGTCCAAGGGAAGCGGGGGGGGATGAGCAGTACTTC,TRBD2,15,TRBV27,.,TRBJ2-7
CASSSGQGTDTQYF,TGTGCCAGCAGCTCGGGACAGGGGACAGATACGCAGTATTTT,TRBD1,14,TRBV11-3,few,TRBJ2-3
CASSLTIMTSGSRTDTQYF,TGTGCCAGCAGCCTCACCATAATGACTAGCGGGAGTAGGACAGATACGCAGTATTTT,TRBD2,19,TRBV11-2,.,TRBJ2-3
CASSDAASSYNEQFF,TGTGCCAGCAGTGATGCGGCAAGCTCCTACAATGAGCAGTTCTTC,.,15,TRBV2,.,TRBJ2-1
CASSESMGAYRDRGRDEQFF,TGCGCCAGCAGTGAGTCGATGGGGGCATACAGGGACAGGGGGCGTGATGAGCAGTTCTTC,TRBD1,20,TRBV10-1,.,TRBJ2-1
CASSDSTGGGYTF,TGTGCCAGCAGTGACTCGACAGGGGGCGGCTACACCTTC,TRBD1,13,TRBV6-4,large,TRBJ1-2
CASSPQLYTEAFF,TGTGCCAGCAGCCCCCAGTTATACACTGAAGCTTTCTTT,.,13,TRBV11-2,.,TRBJ1-1
CATTTGTTTYEQYF,TGTGCCACCACAACCGGGACAACAACCTACGAGCAGTACTTC,.,14,TRBV19,once,TRBJ2-7